This record looks at one TCR beta chain sequence and its context. Its antigen is as yet unknown. Some clones are missing from TCRdb's copy, which holds only in-frame ones; the method was immunoSEQ multiplex PCR. The sample has roughly 53,000 clones, about 89% seen once. The sample originates from a study of graft-versus-host responses after intestinal transplantation. The CDR3 runs 11 residues. Trimming shortened V by 1 base and J by 7 bases, and 5 bases separated the two germline ends. Germline CDR1 is SGHDT and CDR2 is YYEEEE. General observations from the study: In recipient marrow, GvH clones were found, and some appeared first in ileum or blood.

The genes are TRBV5-6 and TRBJ2-5; D is unclear. Sample: PBMCs, taken roughly 660 days after intestinal transplant. The sequence was collected from a human patient who received an intestinal transplant, so some T cells may come from the graft donor. The CDR3: CASSLSGTQYF. For the CDR3, the DNA is TGTGCCAGCAGCTTGAGTGGGACCCAGTACTTC.